These 5 T cell receptor beta chains share one sample of origin, sequenced in a study of blood T cell repertoires in COVID-19. Some clones are missing from TCRdb's copy, which holds only in-frame ones; the method was immunoSEQ multiplex PCR. This table holds 140,000 to 150,000 clones, approximately 80% found once. The specimen sequenced was peripheral blood. The origin of the receptors is a man aged 65 to 79 who had recovered from COVID-19.

J is TRBJ2-4 and V is TRBV14; 7 bases match TRBD2. The CDR3 covers 12 residues. V shed 3 bases, J shed 15 bases, and the junction held 8 bases outside the gene matches. The germline V gene encodes CDR1 SGHDN and CDR2 FVKESK. CDR3: CASSQEREKRYF. CDR3 sequence (DNA): TGTGCCAGCAGCCAGGAGCGGGAAAAACGGTACTTC.

The CDR3: CASSPGEGNGYEQYF. In nucleotides, the CDR3 is TGTGCCAGCAGCCCAGGTGAAGGCAACGGCTACGAGCAGTACTTC. V usage is TRBV13 and J usage is TRBJ2-7; no firm D call. CDR3 length equals 15 residues. Germline V lookup: CDR1 PRHDT, CDR2 FYEKMQ (reference sequence). V lost 5 bases, J lost 3 bases, and 17 bases lay in between.

The V gene is TRBV5-1, the J gene TRBJ1-6, with 10 bases identical to TRBD1. Germline lookup yields CDR1 SGHRS and CDR2 YFSETQ. The ends lost 4 bases at V and 7 bases at J; junction bases unmatched: 5. The CDR3 has 15 amino acids. CDR3 sequence (DNA): TGCGCCAGCAGCGCCCCGGGACAGGGGAATTCACCCCTCCACTTT. It specifies CASSAPGQGNSPLHF.

This chain uses TRBV27 with TRBJ2-7, with 10 bases aligning to TRBD2. Germline CDR1 is MNHEY and CDR2 is SMNVEV (reference sequence). This CDR3 comprises 20 residues. With 8 bases clipped from V and 2 bases from J, the junction kept 24 bases outside the gene matches. CDR3 coding DNA: TGTGCCAGCGGGGGGTCACGACCTCGACATCTAGCGGGGGATCCCTACGAGCAGTACTTC. Translation: CASGGSRPRHLAGDPYEQYF.

This clone has just a few counts. The V and J genes are TRBV6-5 and TRBJ1-1; the match to TRBD1 covers 7 bases. CDR3 length: 13 amino acids. CDR1 and CDR2 from the germline V gene are MNHEY and SVGAGI. V lost 6 bases and J lost 7; bases outside the gene matches: 8. The CDR3 sequence is CASRRRGTFEAFF. DNA of the CDR3: TGTGCCAGCAGGCGCAGGGGGACTTTTGAAGCTTTCTTT.